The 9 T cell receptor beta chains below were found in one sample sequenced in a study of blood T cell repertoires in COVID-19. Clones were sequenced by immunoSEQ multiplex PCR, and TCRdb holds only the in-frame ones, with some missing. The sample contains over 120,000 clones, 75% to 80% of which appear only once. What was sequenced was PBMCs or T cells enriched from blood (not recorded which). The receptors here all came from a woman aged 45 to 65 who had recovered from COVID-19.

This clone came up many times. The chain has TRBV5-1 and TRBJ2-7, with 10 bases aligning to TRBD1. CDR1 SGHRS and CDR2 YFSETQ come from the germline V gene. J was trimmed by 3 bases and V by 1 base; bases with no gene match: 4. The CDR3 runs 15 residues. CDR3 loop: CASSLTGTGDYEQYF. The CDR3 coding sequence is TGCGCCAGCAGCTTGACCGGGACAGGGGACTACGAGCAGTACTTC. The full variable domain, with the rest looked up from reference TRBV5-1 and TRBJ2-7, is KAGVTQTPRYLIKTRGQQVTLSCSPISGHRSVSWYQQTPGQGLQFLFEYFSETQRNKGNFPGRFSGRQFSNSRSEMNVSTLELGDSALYLCASSLTGTGDYEQYFGPGTRLTVT.

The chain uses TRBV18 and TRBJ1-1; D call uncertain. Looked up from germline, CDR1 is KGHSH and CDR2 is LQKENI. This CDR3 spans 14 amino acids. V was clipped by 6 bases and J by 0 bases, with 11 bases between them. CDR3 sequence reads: CASSGSFMNTEAFF. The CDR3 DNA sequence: TGTGCCAGCTCGGGGAGCTTCATGAACACTGAAGCTTTCTTT.

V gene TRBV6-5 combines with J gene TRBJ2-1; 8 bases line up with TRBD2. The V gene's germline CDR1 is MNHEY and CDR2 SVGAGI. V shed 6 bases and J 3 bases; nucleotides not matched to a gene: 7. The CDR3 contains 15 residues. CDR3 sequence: CASSAAGVVYNEQFF. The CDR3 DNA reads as TGTGCCAGCAGCGCAGCGGGAGTAGTCTACAATGAGCAGTTCTTC.

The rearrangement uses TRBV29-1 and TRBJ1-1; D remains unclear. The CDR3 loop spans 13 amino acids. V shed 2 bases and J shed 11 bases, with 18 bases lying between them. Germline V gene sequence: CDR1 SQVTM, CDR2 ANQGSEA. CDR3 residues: CSVERGPMGYAFF. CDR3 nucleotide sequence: TGCAGCGTTGAAAGAGGGCCAATGGGGTACGCTTTCTTT. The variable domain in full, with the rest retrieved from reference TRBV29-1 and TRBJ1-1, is SAVISQKPSRDICQRGTSLTIQCQVDSQVTMMFWYRQQPGQSLTLIATANQGSEATYESGFVIDKFPISRPNLTFSTLTVSNMSPEDSSIYLCSVERGPMGYAFFGQGTRLTVV.

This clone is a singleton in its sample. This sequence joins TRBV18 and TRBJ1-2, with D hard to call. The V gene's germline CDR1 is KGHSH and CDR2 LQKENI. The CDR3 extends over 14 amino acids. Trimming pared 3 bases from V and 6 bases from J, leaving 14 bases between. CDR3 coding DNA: TGTGCCAGCTCACCGTCTACTAAAGCGGATGGCTACACCTTC. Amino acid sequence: CASSPSTKADGYTF.

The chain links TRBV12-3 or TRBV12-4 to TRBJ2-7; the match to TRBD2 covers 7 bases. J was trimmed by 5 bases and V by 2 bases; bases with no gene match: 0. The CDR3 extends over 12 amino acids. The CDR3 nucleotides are TGTGCCAGCAGTTTAAGCGGGAACGAGCAGTACTTC. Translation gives CASSLSGNEQYF.

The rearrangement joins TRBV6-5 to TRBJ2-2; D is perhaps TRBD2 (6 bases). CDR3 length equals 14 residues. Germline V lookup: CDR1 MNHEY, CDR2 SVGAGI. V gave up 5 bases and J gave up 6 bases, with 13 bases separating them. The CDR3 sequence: CASSRTISSGELFF. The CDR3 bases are TGTGCCAGCAGTCGGACTATCTCTTCCGGGGAGCTGTTTTTT.

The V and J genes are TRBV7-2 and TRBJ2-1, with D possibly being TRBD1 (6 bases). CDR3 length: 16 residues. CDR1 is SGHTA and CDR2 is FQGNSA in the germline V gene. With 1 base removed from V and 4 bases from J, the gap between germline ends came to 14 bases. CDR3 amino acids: CASSLEVQGGYNEQFF. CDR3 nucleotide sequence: TGTGCCAGCAGCTTAGAGGTACAGGGTGGGTACAATGAGCAGTTCTTC.

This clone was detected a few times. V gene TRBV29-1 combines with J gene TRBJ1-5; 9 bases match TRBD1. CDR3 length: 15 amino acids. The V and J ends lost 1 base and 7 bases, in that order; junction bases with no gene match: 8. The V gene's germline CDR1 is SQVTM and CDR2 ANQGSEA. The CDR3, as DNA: TGCAGCGTTGAAGTAGCGGGACAGGGAAGCCAGCCCCAGCATTTT. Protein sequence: CSVEVAGQGSQPQHF.